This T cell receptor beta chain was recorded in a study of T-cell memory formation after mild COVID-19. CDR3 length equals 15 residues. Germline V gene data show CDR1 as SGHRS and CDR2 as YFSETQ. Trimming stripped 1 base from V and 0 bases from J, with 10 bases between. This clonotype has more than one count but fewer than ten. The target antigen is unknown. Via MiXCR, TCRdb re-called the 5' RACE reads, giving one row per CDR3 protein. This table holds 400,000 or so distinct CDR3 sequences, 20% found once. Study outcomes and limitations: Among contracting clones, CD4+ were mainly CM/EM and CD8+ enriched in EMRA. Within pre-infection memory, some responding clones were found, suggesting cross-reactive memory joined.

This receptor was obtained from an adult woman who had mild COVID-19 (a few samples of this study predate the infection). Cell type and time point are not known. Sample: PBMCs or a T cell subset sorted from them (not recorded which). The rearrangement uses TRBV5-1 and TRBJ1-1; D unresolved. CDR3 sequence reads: CASSLIQPMNTEAFF. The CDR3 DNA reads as TGCGCCAGCAGCTTGATCCAGCCCATGAACACTGAAGCTTTCTTT.